This T cell receptor (beta chain) was sequenced in a study of tumor-infiltrating lymphocytes in localized non-small cell lung cancer. Looking at the study overall: The cohort mixed smokers and never-smokers, several histologies, and some post-neoadjuvant-chemotherapy samples. Overall study results and limits: Higher tumor T cell infiltration than in uninvolved lung was supported by TCRbeta sequencing.

TCRdb keeps only in-frame clones here, not all; method: immunoSEQ multiplex PCR. The sample includes 10,000 to 12,000 clones, about 60% of them seen just once. The CDR3 contains 15 residues. The V gene's germline CDR1 is KGHSH and CDR2 LQKENI. V lost 3 bases to trimming and J lost 6 bases, with 17 bases between them. In the case of this clone: What it binds is unknown.

The sequenced sample was lung tumor tissue. The chain combines TRBV18 with TRBJ1-1; D is undetermined. The receptor was derived from a human donor with non-small cell lung cancer. The CDR3 nucleotides read TGTGCCAGCTCACCCCGCTTTGAGGGTTGGGCTGAAGCTTTCTTT. This gives the protein CASSPRFEGWAEAFF.